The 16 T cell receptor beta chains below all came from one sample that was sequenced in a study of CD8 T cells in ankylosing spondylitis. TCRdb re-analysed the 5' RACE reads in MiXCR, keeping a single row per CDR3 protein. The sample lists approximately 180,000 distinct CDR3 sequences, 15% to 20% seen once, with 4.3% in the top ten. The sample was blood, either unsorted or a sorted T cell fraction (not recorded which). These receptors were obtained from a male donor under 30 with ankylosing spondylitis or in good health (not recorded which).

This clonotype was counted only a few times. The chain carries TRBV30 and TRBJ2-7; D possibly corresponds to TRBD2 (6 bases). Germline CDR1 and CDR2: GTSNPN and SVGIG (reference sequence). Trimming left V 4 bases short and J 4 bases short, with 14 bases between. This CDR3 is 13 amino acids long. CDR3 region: CAWNRGKRYEQYV. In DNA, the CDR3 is TGTGCCTGGAATCGCGGGAAAAGATACGAGCAGTACGTC.

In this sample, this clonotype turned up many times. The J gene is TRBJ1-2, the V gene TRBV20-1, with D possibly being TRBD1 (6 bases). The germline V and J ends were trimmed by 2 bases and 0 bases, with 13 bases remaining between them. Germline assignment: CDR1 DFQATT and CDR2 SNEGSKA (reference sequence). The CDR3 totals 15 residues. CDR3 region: CSARRRGLANYGYTF. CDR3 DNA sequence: TGCAGTGCTAGACGCCGGGGGCTTGCTAACTATGGCTACACCTTC.

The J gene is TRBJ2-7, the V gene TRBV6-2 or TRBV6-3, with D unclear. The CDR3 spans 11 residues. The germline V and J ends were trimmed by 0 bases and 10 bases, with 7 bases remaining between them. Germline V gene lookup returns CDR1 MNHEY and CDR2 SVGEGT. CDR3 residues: CASSYSTSQYF. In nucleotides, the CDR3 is TGTGCCAGCAGTTACTCGACATCCCAGTACTTC.

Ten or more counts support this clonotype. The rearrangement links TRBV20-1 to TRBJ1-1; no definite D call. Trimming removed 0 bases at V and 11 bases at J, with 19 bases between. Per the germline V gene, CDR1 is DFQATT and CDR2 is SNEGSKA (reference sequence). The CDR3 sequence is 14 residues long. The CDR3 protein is CSARDVDSLAVAFF. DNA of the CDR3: TGCAGTGCTAGAGACGTCGACTCCCTCGCGGTGGCTTTCTTT.

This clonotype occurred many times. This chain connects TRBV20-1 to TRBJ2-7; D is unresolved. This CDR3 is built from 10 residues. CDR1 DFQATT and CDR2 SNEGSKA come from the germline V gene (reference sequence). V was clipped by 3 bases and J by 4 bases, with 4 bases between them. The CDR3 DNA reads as TGCAGTGCTAGGGGTTACGAGCAGTACGTC. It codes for CSARGYEQYV.

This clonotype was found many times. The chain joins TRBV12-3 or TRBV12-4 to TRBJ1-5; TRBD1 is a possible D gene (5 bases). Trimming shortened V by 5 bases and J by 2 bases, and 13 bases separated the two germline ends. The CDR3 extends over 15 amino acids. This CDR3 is CASSTRVGGNQPQHF. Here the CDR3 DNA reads TGTGCCAGCAGTACCAGGGTGGGCGGCAATCAGCCCCAGCATTTT.

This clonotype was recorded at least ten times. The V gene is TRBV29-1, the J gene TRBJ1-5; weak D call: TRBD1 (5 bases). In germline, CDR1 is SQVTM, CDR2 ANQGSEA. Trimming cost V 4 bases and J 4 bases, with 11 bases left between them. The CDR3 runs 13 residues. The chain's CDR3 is CSVGDGLNQPQHF. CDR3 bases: TGCAGCGTTGGGGACGGACTAAATCAGCCCCAGCATTTT.

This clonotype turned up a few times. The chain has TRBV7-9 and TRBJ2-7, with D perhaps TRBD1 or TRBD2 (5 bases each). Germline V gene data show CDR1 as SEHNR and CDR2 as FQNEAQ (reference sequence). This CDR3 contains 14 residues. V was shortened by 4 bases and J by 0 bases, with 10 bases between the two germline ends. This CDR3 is CASSSRDASYEQYV. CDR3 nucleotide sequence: TGTGCCAGCAGCTCCCGGGACGCCTCCTACGAGCAGTACGTC.

The CDR3, as DNA: TGCGCCAGCAGCGGATTGGGAGTCTCCCAAGAGACCCAGTACTTC. Amino acid sequence: CASSGLGVSQETQYF. The chain recombines TRBV5-1 with TRBJ2-5; possibly TRBD2 for D (5 bases). In germline, CDR1 is SGHRS, CDR2 YFSETQ. There are 15 residues in the CDR3. V was clipped by 4 bases and J by 1 base, with 14 bases between them.

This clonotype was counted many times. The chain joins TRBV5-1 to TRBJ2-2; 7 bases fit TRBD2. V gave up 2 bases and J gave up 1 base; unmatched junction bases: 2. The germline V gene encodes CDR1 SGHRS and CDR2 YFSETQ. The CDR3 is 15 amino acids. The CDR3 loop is CASSFPSGNTGELFF. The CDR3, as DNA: TGCGCCAGCAGCTTCCCTAGCGGGAACACCGGGGAGCTGTTTTTT.

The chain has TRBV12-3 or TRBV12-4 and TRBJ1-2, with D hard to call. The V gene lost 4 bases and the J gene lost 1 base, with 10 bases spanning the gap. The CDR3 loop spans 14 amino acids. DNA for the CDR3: TGTGCCAGCAGTTCCGGATCCTATAACTATGGCTACACCTTC. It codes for CASSSGSYNYGYTF.

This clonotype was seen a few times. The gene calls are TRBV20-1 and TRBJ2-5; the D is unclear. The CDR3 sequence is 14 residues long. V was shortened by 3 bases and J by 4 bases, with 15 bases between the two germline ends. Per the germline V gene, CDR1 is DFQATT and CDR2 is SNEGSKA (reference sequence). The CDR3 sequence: CSASEAADRETQYF. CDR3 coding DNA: TGCAGTGCTAGTGAGGCAGCAGATAGAGAGACCCAGTACTTC.

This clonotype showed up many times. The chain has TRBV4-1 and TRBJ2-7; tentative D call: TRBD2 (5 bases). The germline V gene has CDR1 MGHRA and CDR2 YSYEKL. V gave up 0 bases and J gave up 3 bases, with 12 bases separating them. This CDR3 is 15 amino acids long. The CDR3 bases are TGCGCCAGCAGCCAAGATGAGGGCAGTTACTACGAGCAGTACTTC. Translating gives CASSQDEGSYYEQYF.

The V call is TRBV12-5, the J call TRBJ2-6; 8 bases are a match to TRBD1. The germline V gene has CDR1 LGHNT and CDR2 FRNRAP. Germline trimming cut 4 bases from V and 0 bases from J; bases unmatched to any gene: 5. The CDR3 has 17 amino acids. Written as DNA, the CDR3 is TGTGCTAGTGGTTGGGACAGGCCCATCTCTGGGGCCAACGTCCTGACTTTC. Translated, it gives CASGWDRPISGANVLTF.

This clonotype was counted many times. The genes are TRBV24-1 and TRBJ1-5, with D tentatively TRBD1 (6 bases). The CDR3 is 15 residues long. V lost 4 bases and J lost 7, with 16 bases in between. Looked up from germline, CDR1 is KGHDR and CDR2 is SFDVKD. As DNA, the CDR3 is TGTGCCACCAGTGACGGAGCCGGGGGGCAACAGCCCCAGCATTTT. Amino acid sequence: CATSDGAGGQQPQHF.

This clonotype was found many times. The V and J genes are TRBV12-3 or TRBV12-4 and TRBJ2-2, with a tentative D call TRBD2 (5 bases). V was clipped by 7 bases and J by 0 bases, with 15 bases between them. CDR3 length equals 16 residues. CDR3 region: CASTFKPGTNTGELFF. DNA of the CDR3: TGTGCCAGCACTTTTAAGCCGGGAACGAACACCGGGGAGCTGTTTTTT.